These T cell receptor beta chains were read from a single sample in a study of CD8+ T cells in alopecia areata. Sequencing was performed with immunoSEQ multiplex PCR; in TCRdb, only in-frame clones are kept and a portion is missing. The sample yields some 130,000 clones, about 47% seen once. Sequenced here: CD8+ T cells sorted from blood, sampled at week 0. The receptor source for this set is a human donor with alopecia areata. CDR3s include the opening cysteine and the closing phenylalanine or tryptophan. D genes are given only for firm matches. For some rows the clone size is stated as once, few or many, or as a class when expanded; others skip it.

>few|TRBV7-9|.|TRBJ2-2
CASSSDTGELFF
TGTGCCAGCAGTTCCGACACCGGGGAGCTGTTTTTT
>few|TRBV2|.|TRBJ1-1
CASSDTAGRRMNTEAFF
TGTGCCAGCAGTGATACGGCAGGGAGACGAATGAACACTGAAGCTTTCTTT
>.|TRBV30|TRBD2|TRBJ2-2
CAWYGTNTGELFF
TGTGCCTGGTACGGGACTAATACCGGGGAGCTGTTTTTT
>.|TRBV27|.|TRBJ1-5
CASSRDGPGSQPQHF
TGTGCCAGCAGCCGGGACGGACCAGGAAGTCAGCCCCAGCATTTT
>.|TRBV27|.|TRBJ2-5
CASSLWAGEETQYF
TGTGCCAGCAGTTTATGGGCAGGGGAGGAGACCCAGTACTTC
>.|TRBV6-5|.|TRBJ1-5
CASGYSNQPQHF
TGTGCCAGCGGGTATAGCAATCAGCCCCAGCATTTT
>.|TRBV25-1|.|TRBJ2-2
CASSGEELFF
TGTGCCAGCAGTGGGGAGGAGCTGTTTTTT
>.|TRBV6-1|.|TRBJ1-3
CASSGTPQEQPSGNTIYF
TGTGCCAGCAGTGGGACTCCACAGGAGCAGCCCTCTGGAAACACCATATATTTT
>.|TRBV30|.|TRBJ2-3
CAWRLGAGRTDTQYF
TGTGCCTGGAGGCTAGGGGCGGGCCGCACAGATACGCAGTATTTT
>once|TRBV2|.|TRBJ2-5
CASSDHIQETQYF
TGTGCCAGCAGTGACCACATCCAAGAGACCCAGTACTTC
>.|TRBV29-1|TRBD2|TRBJ2-6
CSVGGERSGANVLTF
TGCAGCGTGGGAGGGGAGCGCTCTGGGGCCAACGTCCTGACTTTC
>.|TRBV7-6|.|TRBJ2-5
CASSFGETQYF
TGTGCCAGCAGCTTCGGGGAGACCCAGTACTTC
>once|TRBV5-6|.|TRBJ2-4
CASSLITGIAKNIQYF
TGTGCCAGCAGCTTGATCACGGGGATAGCCAAAAACATTCAGTACTTC
>.|TRBV7-9|TRBD1|TRBJ2-7
CASSSHPGTGDYEQYF
TGTGCCAGCAGCTCCCACCCCGGGACAGGGGATTACGAGCAGTACTTC